Described below is a single T cell receptor (beta chain) sequence and its context. What it binds is not known. This entry is derived from a study of T cell responses to AZD1222 COVID-19 vaccine. CDR1 and CDR2 (germline): MDHEN, SYDVKM. The CDR3 loop spans 15 amino acids. Trimming left V 5 bases short and J 2 bases short, with 14 bases between. Method: immunoSEQ multiplex PCR; TCRdb's copy keeps in-frame clones and lacks some. This sample carries 140,000 to 150,000 clones, roughly 93% of them seen once, and the ten largest clones take under 6.5%. Whole-study results and caveats: The donor group comprised mostly white British people and more females; the analysis possibly underestimated clonal diversity. The study found vaccine-associated CD4 TCRs spanning spike, dominant at 160-218 and 743-854. At study baseline, merely five or six AZD1222 recipients were seropositive.

This material consisted of peripheral blood, taken on day 0 of AZD1222 vaccination. The genes are TRBV28 and TRBJ2-3; tentatively, D is TRBD1 (6 bases). The TCR sequence derives from an adult in good health. The CDR3 region has the DNA TGTGCCAGCAGTCCATCAGGACAGTACACAGATACGCAGTATTTT. It codes for CASSPSGQYTDTQYF.